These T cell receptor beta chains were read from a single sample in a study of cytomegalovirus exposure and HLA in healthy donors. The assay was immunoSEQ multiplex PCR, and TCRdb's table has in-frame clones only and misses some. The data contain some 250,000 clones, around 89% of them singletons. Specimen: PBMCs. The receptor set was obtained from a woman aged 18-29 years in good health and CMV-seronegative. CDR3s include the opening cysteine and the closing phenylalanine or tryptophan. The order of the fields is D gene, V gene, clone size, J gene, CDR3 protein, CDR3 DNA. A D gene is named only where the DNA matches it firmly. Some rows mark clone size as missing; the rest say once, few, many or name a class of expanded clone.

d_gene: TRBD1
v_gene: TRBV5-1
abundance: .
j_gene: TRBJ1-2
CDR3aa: CASSLVDRGQFSYGYTF
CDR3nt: TGCGCCAGCAGCTTGGTGGACAGGGGGCAGTTCTCCTATGGCTACACCTTC

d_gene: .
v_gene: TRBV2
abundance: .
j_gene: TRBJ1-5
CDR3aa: CASTGESEQPQHF
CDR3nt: TGTGCCAGCACCGGGGAGTCGGAACAGCCCCAGCATTTT

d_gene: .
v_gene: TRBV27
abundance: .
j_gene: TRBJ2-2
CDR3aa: CASKDGRTNTGELFF
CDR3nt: TGTGCCAGCAAGGACGGACGGACAAACACCGGGGAGCTGTTTTTT

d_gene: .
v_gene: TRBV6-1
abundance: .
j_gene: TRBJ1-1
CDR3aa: CASNTGHPNTEAFF
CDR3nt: TGTGCCAGCAACACGGGACACCCGAACACTGAAGCTTTCTTT

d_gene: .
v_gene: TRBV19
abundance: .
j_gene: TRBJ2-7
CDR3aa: CASSRGGARSYEQYF
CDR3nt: TGTGCCAGTAGTAGGGGGGGGGCCCGCTCCTACGAGCAGTACTTC

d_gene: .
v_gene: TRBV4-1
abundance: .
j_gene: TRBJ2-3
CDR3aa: CASSQVDSLSTDTQYF
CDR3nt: TGCGCCAGCAGCCAAGTCGATAGCTTGAGCACAGATACGCAGTATTTT

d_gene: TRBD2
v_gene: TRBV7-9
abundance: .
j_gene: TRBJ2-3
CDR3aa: CASSSGLAGGLYDTQYF
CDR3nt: TGTGCCAGCAGCTCCGGACTAGCGGGGGGGCTGTACGATACGCAGTATTTT

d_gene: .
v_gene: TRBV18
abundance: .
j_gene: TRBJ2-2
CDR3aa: CASSPGQNTGELFF
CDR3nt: TGTGCCAGCTCACCGGGACAGAACACCGGGGAGCTGTTTTTT

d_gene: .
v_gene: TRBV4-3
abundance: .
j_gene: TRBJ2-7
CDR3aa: CASSQDAGGKGYEQYF
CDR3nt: TGCGCCAGCAGCCAAGATGCCGGGGGTAAGGGGTACGAGCAGTACTTC

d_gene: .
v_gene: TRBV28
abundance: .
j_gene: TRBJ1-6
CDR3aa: CASSPLHVQSNSPLHF
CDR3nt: TGTGCCAGCAGCCCCCTTCACGTACAGTCTAATTCACCCCTCCACTTT

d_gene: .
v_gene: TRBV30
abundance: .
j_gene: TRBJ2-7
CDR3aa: CAWSVLGPKQVQREQYF
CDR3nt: TGTGCCTGGAGTGTATTAGGGCCTAAACAGGTTCAAAGGGAGCAGTACTTC

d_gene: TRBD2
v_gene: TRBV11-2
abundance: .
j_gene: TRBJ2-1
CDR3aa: CASSIGTNYNEQFF
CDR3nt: TGTGCCAGCAGCATCGGGACTAACTACAATGAGCAGTTCTTC

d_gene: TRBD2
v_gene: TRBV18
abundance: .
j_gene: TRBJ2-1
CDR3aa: CASSPLAGGEIEQFF
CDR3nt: TGTGCCAGCTCACCCCTAGCGGGGGGGGAGATTGAGCAGTTCTTC

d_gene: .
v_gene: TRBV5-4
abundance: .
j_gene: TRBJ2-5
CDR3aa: CASSFDRTQETQYF
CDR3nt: TGTGCCAGCAGCTTCGACAGGACCCAAGAGACCCAGTACTTC

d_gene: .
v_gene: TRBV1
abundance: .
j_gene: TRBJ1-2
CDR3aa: CTSSQDEDRGRPGVGYGYTF
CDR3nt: TGCACCAGCAGCCAAGATGAGGACAGGGGGCGGCCAGGAGTGGGCTATGGCTACACCTTC

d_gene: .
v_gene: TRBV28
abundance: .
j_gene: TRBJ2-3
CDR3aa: CASSLSGTDTQYF
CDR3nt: TGTGCCAGCAGTTTGTCGGGGACAGATACGCAGTATTTT

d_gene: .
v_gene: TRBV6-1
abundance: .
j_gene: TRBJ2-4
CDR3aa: CASPGQKNIQYF
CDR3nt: TGTGCCAGCCCCGGACAGAAAAACATTCAGTACTTC

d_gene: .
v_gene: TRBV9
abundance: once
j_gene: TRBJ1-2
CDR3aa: CASRRRGREIYGYTF
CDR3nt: TGTGCCAGCAGGAGAAGAGGTCGGGAAATCTATGGCTACACCTTC

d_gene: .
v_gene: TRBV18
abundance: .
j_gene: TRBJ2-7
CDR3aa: CASSPQGKSEQYF
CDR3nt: TGTGCCAGCTCACCACAGGGGAAGAGCGAGCAGTACTTC

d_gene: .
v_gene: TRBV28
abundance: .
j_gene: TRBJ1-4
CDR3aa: CASSPWGGASGEKLFF
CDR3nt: TGTGCCAGCAGCCCTTGGGGGGGGGCATCGGGTGAAAAACTGTTTTTT

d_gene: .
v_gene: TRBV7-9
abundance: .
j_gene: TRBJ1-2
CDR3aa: CASSLTGDRSPNYGYTF
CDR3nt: TGTGCCAGCAGCCTAACAGGAGACAGGTCCCCAAACTATGGCTACACCTTC

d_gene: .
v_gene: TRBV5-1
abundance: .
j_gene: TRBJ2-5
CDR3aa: CASSFLGQVVLETQYF
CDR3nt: TGCGCCAGCAGCTTTCTGGGCCAAGTTGTTTTAGAGACCCAGTACTTC

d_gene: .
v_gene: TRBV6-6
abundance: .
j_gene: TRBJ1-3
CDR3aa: CASSAGGAAGNTIYF
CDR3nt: TGTGCCAGCAGTGCGGGGGGGGCAGCCGGAAACACCATATATTTT

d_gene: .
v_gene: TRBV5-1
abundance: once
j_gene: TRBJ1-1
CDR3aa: CASSSQRYTEAFF
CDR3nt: TGCGCCAGCAGCTCACAGAGATACACTGAAGCTTTCTTT

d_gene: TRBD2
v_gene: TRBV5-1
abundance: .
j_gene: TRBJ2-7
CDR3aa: CASSPLGAGGGEQYF
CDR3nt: TGCGCCAGCAGCCCCCTCGGAGCGGGGGGTGGCGAGCAGTACTTC

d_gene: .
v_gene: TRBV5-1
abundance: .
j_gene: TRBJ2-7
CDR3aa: CASSKVRPSGPQPSVNYEQYF
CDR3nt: TGCGCCAGCAGTAAGGTACGTCCCAGCGGGCCCCAACCGAGCGTCAACTACGAGCAGTACTTC

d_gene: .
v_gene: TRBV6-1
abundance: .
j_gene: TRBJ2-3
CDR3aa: CASSEARGGGSDTQYF
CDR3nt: TGTGCCAGCAGTGAAGCCCGGGGCGGAGGGTCAGATACGCAGTATTTT

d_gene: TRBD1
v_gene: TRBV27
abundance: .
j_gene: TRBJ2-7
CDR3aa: CASSLRDSPYEQYF
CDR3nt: TGTGCCAGCAGTTTAAGGGACAGCCCCTACGAGCAGTACTTC

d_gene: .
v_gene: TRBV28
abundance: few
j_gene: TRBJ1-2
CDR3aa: CASRPGPNYGYTF
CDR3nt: TGTGCCAGCAGGCCAGGGCCTAACTATGGCTACACCTTC

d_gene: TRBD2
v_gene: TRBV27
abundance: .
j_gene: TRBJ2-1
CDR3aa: CASRSLAGGQNEQFF
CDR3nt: TGTGCCAGCAGATCCCTAGCGGGGGGGCAGAATGAGCAGTTCTTC

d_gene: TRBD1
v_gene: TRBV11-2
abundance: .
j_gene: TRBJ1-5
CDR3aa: CASSLLQGEPQHF
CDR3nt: TGTGCCAGCAGCTTGCTACAGGGGGAGCCCCAGCATTTT

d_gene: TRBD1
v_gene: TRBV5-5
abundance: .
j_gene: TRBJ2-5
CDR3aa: CASSPGTGSQETQYF
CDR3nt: TGTGCCAGCAGCCCCGGGACAGGTTCGCAAGAGACCCAGTACTTC

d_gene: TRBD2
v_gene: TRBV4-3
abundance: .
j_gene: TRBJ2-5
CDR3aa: CASSQVSGGPQETQYF
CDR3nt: TGCGCCAGCAGCCAAGTTAGCGGGGGGCCGCAAGAGACCCAGTACTTC

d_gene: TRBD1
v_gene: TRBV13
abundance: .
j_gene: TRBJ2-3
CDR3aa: CATTGQPNTDTQYF
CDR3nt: TGTGCCACGACAGGGCAGCCAAACACAGATACGCAGTATTTT

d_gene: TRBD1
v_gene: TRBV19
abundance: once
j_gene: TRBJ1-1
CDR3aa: CASTRTGLNTEAFF
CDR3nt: TGTGCCAGTACCCGGACAGGCTTGAACACTGAAGCTTTCTTT

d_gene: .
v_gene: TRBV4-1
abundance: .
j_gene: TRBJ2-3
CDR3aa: CASSQVLATSIVTQYF
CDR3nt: TGCGCCAGCAGCCAGGTACTAGCTACGAGTATCGTGACGCAGTATTTT

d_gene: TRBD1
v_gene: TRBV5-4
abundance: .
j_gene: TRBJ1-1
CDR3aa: CASSFEGAVTEAFF
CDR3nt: TGTGCCAGCAGCTTTGAGGGGGCTGTGACTGAAGCTTTCTTT

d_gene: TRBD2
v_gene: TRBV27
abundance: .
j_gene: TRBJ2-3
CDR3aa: CASRNLAGGSDTQYF
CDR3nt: TGTGCCAGCCGGAATCTAGCGGGGGGTTCAGATACGCAGTATTTT

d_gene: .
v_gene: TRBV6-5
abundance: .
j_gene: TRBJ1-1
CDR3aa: CASSSPGTFPNTEAFF
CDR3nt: TGTGCCAGCAGTTCCCCAGGGACTTTCCCGAACACTGAAGCTTTCTTT